The 17 T cell receptor beta chains below all came from one sample that was sequenced in a study of T cells after posttransplantation cyclophosphamide. Treatment was busulfan-fludarabine conditioning, a marrow graft, and cyclophosphamide on days +3 and +4. Sequenced by immunoSEQ multiplex PCR; TCRdb stores in-frame clones only, minus some. The table includes tens of thousands of clones, 80% to 90% detected once. This specimen was PBMCs, taken after allogeneic stem cell transplant with posttransplant cyclophosphamide. The receptors were sampled from a female patient under 45 who received an allogeneic stem cell transplant from an unrelated donor, was CMV-positive, and had no GVHD. Some T cells may trace back to the graft donor.

The V call is TRBV6-5, the J call TRBJ2-7, with 9 positions matching TRBD2. The CDR3 contains 13 residues. Trimming took 0 bases from V and 10 from J; bases not matched to a gene: 4. In germline, CDR1 is MNHEY, CDR2 SVGAGI. The CDR3 region has the DNA TGTGCCAGCAGTTACTCTCCTAGCGGGGCCCAGTACTTC. Translated: CASSYSPSGAQYF.

The CDR3 region is CASSVDPLAGTQVAQYF. CDR3 in DNA: TGTGCCAGCAGCGTAGACCCCCTAGCGGGGACTCAAGTTGCCCAGTACTTC. The chain has TRBV9 and TRBJ2-5, with 9 bases fitting TRBD2. J gave up 9 bases and V 0 bases, and 15 bases lay outside the gene matches. Per germline, CDR1 SGDLS and CDR2 YYNGEE. The CDR3 is 17 amino acids.

The chain links TRBV6-1 to TRBJ2-5; TRBD1 is a possible D gene (5 bases). The J call may not be correct, given that the DNA end is closer to TRBJ2-7. From germline, CDR1 is MNHNS and CDR2 SASEGT. This CDR3 contains 13 residues. The CDR3 here is CASRVSGSHEQYF. DNA of the CDR3: TGTGCCAGCAGGGTATCAGGGTCCCACGAGCAGTACTTC.

The CDR3 spells CASSLGTGTSNQPQHF. The CDR3 nucleotides are TGTGCCAGCAGCTTAGGGACAGGGACGAGCAATCAGCCCCAGCATTTT. The J gene is TRBJ1-5, the V gene TRBV11-2, with 8 bases matching TRBD1. Trimming cost V 1 base and J 1 base; bases outside gene matches: 3. Looked up from germline, CDR1 is SGHAT and CDR2 is FQNNGV. CDR3 length: 16 amino acids.

The chain joins TRBV6-1 to TRBJ1-5; 9 nucleotides match TRBD1. The CDR3 runs 14 residues. J gave up 6 bases and V 6 bases, and 6 bases lay outside the gene matches. CDR1 is MNHNS and CDR2 is SASEGT in the germline V gene. CDR3 in DNA: TGTGCCAGCAGCGAAACAGGGGGCAGTCAGCCCCAGCATTTT. It yields the protein CASSETGGSQPQHF.

The genes are TRBV7-9 and TRBJ2-7, with D unclear. Deletions cut 1 base from V and 2 bases from J, with 15 bases between. The CDR3 is 16 residues long. Germline CDR1 reads SEHNR; CDR2 reads FQNEAQ (reference sequence). The CDR3 sequence: CASSLGNTLAAYEQYF. Here the CDR3 DNA reads TGTGCCAGCAGCTTAGGGAATACTCTCGCGGCCTACGAGCAGTACTTC.

This clone has a handful of counts. This rearrangement joins TRBV6-5 to TRBJ1-1; D might be TRBD1 (5 bases). Germline CDR1 reads MNHEY; CDR2 reads SVGAGI. Trimming took 4 bases from V and 4 from J, leaving 10 bases between them. The CDR3 loop spans 13 amino acids. DNA for the CDR3: TGTGCCAGCAGTTTAGCGGGGCGCACTGAAGCTTTCTTT. Protein sequence: CASSLAGRTEAFF.

The V call is TRBV7-2, the J call TRBJ2-6, with a tentative D call TRBD1 (6 bases). V shed 2 bases and J shed 4 bases, with 12 bases lying between them. Germline V gives CDR1 SGHTA, CDR2 FQGNSA. This CDR3 contains 16 residues. The CDR3 sequence: CASSLYRAQGANVLTF. CDR3 bases: TGTGCCAGCAGCTTATACAGGGCTCAAGGGGCCAACGTCCTGACTTTC.

This clone has a handful of counts. In DNA form, the CDR3 reads TGTGCCAGCAGCCATAACAGGGGGCTGACACCCCTCCACTTT. Translating it yields CASSHNRGLTPLHF. This sequence joins TRBV7-9 and TRBJ1-6; 9 nucleotides match TRBD1. V shed 5 bases, J shed 11 bases, and the junction held 7 bases outside the gene matches. CDR3 length: 14 amino acids. Per germline, CDR1 SEHNR and CDR2 FQNEAQ (reference sequence).

The chain recombines TRBV28 with TRBJ1-3; D is uncertain. The CDR3 runs 10 residues. The V gene's germline CDR1 is MDHEN and CDR2 SYDVKM. CDR3 DNA sequence: TGTACAAAAAGTGGAAACACCATATATTTT. This sequence encodes CTKSGNTIYF.

Concerning this clone: Other DNA sequences in this specimen translate into the identical CDR3. The V call is TRBV28, the J call TRBJ1-1, with D possibly TRBD1 on 6 matching bases. The CDR3 is 14 residues long. Germline V gene sequence: CDR1 MDHEN, CDR2 SYDVKM. Trimming left V 3 bases short and J 8 bases short, with 16 bases between. The CDR3 region is CASSFQGLLAEAFF. CDR3 nucleotide sequence: TGTGCCAGCAGTTTTCAGGGGCTTCTGGCCGAAGCTTTCTTT.

The chain recombines TRBV5-4 with TRBJ2-7; 13 bases align to TRBD2. The CDR3 runs to 17 residues. The V gene's germline CDR1 is SGHNT and CDR2 YYREEE (reference sequence). V shed 5 bases and J 2 bases; nucleotides not matched to a gene: 10. This CDR3 reads CASSSGTSGEIPYEQYF. The CDR3 nucleotides are TGTGCCAGCAGTTCCGGGACTAGCGGGGAGATCCCCTACGAGCAGTACTTC.

With respect to this clone: One end of the junction fails to match germline, which may point to a read error. The same CDR3 is also encoded by other DNA sequences in this sample. The CDR3 spells CASSLGQGDPSYNSPLHF. CDR3 sequence (DNA): TGTGCCAGCAGCCTGGGACAGGGAGACCCCTCGTATAATTCCCCCCTCCACTTT. J is TRBJ1-6 and V is TRBV13; 9 bases align to TRBD1. The germline V gene has CDR1 PRHDT and CDR2 FYEKMQ (reference sequence). This CDR3 is built from 18 residues.

The chain carries TRBV9 and TRBJ2-5; 13 bases line up with TRBD2. V shed 3 bases, J shed 5 bases, and the junction held 4 bases outside the gene matches. The V gene's germline CDR1 is SGDLS and CDR2 YYNGEE. The CDR3 has 15 residues. CDR3 region: CASSGGLAGVETQYF. CDR3 coding DNA: TGTGCCAGCAGCGGCGGACTAGCGGGGGTGGAGACCCAGTACTTC.

The chain carries TRBV12-5 and TRBJ2-2; D remains ambiguous. The CDR3 runs 14 residues. V was clipped by 2 bases and J by 1 base, with 5 bases between them. The germline V gene has CDR1 LGHNT and CDR2 FRNRAP. CDR3 bases: TGTGCTAGTGGTTTGCCAGGGAACACCGGGGAGCTGTTTTTT. Translated, it gives CASGLPGNTGELFF. Together with reference TRBV12-5 and TRBJ2-2, the CDR3 gives the full variable domain: DARVTQTPRHKVTEMGQEVTMRCQPILGHNTVFWYRQTMMQGLELLAYFRNRAPLDDSGMPKDRFSAEMPDATLATLKIQPSEPRDSAVYFCASGLPGNTGELFFGEGSRLTVL.

The rearrangement joins TRBV9 to TRBJ1-2; 9 bases are a match to TRBD1. Trimming cost V 0 bases and J 8 bases; bases outside gene matches: 2. The CDR3 is 13 amino acids. Germline V gene data show CDR1 as SGDLS and CDR2 as YYNGEE. CDR3 sequence: CASSVDTGGGYTF. As DNA, the CDR3 is TGTGCCAGCAGCGTAGATACAGGGGGCGGCTACACCTTC.

J is TRBJ1-1 and V is TRBV9; weak D call: TRBD1 (5 bases). The CDR3 length is 13 residues. Germline V gene sequence: CDR1 SGDLS, CDR2 YYNGEE. The V gene lost 2 bases and the J gene lost 1 base, with 6 bases spanning the gap. The CDR3 bases are TGTGCCAGCAGCGTCACAGGGAACACTGAAGCTTTCTTT. It encodes CASSVTGNTEAFF.